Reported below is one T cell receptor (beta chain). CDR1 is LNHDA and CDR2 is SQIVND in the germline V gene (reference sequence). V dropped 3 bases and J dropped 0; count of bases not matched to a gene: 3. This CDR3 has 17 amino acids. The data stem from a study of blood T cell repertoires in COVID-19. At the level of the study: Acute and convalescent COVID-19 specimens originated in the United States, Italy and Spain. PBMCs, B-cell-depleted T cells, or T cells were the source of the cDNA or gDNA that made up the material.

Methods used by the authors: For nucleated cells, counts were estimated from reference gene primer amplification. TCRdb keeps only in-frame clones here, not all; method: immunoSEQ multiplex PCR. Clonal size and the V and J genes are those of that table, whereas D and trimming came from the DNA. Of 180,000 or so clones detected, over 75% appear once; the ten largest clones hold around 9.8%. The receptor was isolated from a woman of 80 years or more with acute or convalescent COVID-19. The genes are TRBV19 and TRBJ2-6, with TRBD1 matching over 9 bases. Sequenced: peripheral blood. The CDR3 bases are TGTGCCAGTAGTATGGGGACAGGGCTCTCTGGGGCCAACGTCCTGACTTTC. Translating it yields CASSMGTGLSGANVLTF.